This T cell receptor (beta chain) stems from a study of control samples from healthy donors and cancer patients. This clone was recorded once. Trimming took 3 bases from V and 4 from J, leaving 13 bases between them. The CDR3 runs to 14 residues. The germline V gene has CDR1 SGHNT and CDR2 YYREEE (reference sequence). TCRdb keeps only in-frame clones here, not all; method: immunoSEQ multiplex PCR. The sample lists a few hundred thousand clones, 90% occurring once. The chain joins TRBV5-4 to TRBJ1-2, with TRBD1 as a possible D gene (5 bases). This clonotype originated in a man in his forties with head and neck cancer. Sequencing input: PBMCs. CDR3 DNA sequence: TGTGCCAGCAGCTCGCCTTGGGGGAGCTATGGCTACACCTTC. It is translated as CASSSPWGSYGYTF.